The TCR beta chain described here comes from a study of neurological immune-mediated disorders. General study findings and limits: There were no CDR3 amino acid sequences shared by expanded clones across subjects, a result suggesting private repertoires in all groups.

This CDR3 is built from 14 residues. Between the trimmed V and J ends, which lost 0 bases and 1 base, there was a span of 9 bases. Germline CDR1 reads DFQATT; CDR2 reads SNEGSKA (reference sequence). There are many counts of this clonotype. The antigen is unknown. 5'RACE generated cDNA with 10-nucleotide random UMIs. Each sequencing run yielded over 190 million TCR-beta sequences from 15-18 subjects. MiXCR, applied by TCRdb to the 5' RACE reads, yields one record per CDR3 protein. This table has roughly 10,000 distinct CDR3 sequences, roughly 21% appearing once. The sequenced material came from CD8+ T cells from blood. The chain links TRBV20-1 to TRBJ1-2; D not resolved. The source is a woman aged 60-70 years with HTLV-1-associated myelopathy (HAM/TSP). The CDR3 loop reads CSARDVYRNYGYTF. The CDR3 DNA follows: TGCAGTGCTAGAGATGTTTATCGTAACTATGGCTACACCTTC.